This T cell receptor (beta chain) was observed in a study of breast tumors, draining lymph nodes, adjacent tissues. TCRdb itself ran the multiplex PCR reads through MiXCR, one entry per CDR3 protein. The sample has around 120,000 distinct CDR3 sequences, just under 20% seen once. This clonotype was seen a few times. The V gene lost 5 bases and the J gene lost 6 bases, with 8 bases spanning the gap. The CDR3 has 13 amino acids. From germline, CDR1 is MDHEN and CDR2 SYDVKM. The lymph nodes were axillary draining lymph nodes from breast cancer patients. The chain recombines TRBV28 with TRBJ1-6; D ambiguous. The receptor was derived from a female donor with breast cancer. Some clones in this sample may be carry-over from other donors' samples. The material sequenced was axillary lymph node tissue. The CDR3 bases are TGTGCCAGCAGTCCCCCGGTTAATTCACCCCTCCACTTT. This sequence encodes CASSPPVNSPLHF.